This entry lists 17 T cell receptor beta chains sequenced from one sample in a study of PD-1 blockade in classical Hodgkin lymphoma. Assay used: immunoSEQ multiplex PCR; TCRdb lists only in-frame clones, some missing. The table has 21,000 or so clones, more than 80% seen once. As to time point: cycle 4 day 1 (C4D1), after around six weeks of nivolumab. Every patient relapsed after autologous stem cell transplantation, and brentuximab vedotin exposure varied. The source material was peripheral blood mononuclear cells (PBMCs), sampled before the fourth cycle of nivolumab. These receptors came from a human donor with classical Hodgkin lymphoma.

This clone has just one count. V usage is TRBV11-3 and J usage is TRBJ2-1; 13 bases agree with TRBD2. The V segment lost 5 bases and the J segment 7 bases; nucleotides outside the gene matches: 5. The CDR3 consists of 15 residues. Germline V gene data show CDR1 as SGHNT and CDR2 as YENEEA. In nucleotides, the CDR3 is TGTGCCAGCAGCCCCGGGACTAGCGGGGCAAATGAGCAGTTCTTC. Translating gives CASSPGTSGANEQFF.

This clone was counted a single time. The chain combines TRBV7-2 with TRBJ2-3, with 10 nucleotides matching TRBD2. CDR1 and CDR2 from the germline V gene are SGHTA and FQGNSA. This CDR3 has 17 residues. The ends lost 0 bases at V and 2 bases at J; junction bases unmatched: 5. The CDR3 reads CASSLAGLAKLTDTQYF. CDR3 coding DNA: TGTGCCAGCAGCTTAGCGGGACTAGCGAAGCTCACAGATACGCAGTATTTT.

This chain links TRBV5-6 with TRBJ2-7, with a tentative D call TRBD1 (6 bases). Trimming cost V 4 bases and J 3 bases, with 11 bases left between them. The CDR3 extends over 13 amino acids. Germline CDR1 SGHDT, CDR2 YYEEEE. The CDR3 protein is CASSRQVSYEQYF. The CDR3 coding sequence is TGTGCCAGCAGCCGACAGGTAAGCTACGAGCAGTACTTC.

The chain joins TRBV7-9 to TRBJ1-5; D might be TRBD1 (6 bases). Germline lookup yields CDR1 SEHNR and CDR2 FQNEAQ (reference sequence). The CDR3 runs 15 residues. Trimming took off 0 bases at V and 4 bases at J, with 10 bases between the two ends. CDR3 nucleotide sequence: TGTGCCAGCAGCTTAGCCGGGACACCGAATCAGCCCCAGCATTTT. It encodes CASSLAGTPNQPQHF.

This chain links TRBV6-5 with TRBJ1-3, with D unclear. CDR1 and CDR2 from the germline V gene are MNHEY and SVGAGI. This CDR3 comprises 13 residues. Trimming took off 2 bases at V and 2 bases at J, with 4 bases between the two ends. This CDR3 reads CASSYPAGNTIYF. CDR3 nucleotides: TGTGCCAGCAGTTACCCCGCTGGAAACACCATATATTTT.

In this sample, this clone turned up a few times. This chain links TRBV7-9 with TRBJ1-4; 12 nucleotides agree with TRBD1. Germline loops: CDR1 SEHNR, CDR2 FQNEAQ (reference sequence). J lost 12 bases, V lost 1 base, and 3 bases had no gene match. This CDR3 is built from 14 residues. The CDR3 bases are TGTGCCAGCAGCTTAGGGGACAGGGGGCTGGAACTGTTTTTT. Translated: CASSLGDRGLELFF.

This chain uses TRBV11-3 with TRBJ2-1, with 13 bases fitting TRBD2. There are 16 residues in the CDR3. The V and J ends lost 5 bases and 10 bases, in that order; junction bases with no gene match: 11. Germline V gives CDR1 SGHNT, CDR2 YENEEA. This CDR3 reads CASSLGTSGVRGEQFF. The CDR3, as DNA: TGTGCCAGCAGCCTGGGGACTAGCGGGGTAAGGGGGGAGCAGTTCTTC.

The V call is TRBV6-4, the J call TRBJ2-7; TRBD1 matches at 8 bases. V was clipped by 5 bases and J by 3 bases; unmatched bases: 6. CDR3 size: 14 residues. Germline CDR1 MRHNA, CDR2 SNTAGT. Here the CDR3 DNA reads TGTGCCAGCAGTCCTTGGACAGGGCACTACGAGCAGTACTTC. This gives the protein CASSPWTGHYEQYF.

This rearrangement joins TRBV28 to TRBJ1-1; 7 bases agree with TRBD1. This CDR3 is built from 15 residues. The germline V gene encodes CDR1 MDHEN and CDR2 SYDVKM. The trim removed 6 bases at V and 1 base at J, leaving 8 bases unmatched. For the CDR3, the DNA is TGTGCCAGCAGCTTAGACAGGGATAGGAACACTGAAGCTTTCTTT. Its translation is CASSLDRDRNTEAFF. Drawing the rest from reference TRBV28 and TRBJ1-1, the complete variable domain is DVKVTQSSRYLVKRTGEKVFLECVQDMDHENMFWYRQDPGLGLRLIYFSYDVKMKEKGDIPEGYSVSREKKERFSLILESASTNQTSMYLCASSLDRDRNTEAFFGQGTRLTVV.

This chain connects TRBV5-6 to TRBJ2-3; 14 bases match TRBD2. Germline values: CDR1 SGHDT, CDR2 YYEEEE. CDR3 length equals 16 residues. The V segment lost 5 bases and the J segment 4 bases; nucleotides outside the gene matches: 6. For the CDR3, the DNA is TGTGCCAGCAGGACCGGACTAGCGGGGGGTCCAGATACGCAGTATTTT. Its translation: CASRTGLAGGPDTQYF.

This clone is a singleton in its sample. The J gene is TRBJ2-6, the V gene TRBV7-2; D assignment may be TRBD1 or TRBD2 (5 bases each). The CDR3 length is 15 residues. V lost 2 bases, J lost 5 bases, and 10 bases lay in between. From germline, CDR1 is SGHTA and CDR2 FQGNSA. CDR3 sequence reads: CASSLRGDRANVLTF. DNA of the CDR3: TGTGCCAGCAGCTTAAGAGGGGATAGGGCCAACGTCCTGACTTTC.

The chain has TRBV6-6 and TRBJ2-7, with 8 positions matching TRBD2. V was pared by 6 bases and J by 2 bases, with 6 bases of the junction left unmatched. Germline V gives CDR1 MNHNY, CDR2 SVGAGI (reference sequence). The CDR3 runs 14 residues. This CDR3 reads CASSPGTSPYEQYF. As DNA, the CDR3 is TGTGCCAGCAGCCCCGGGACTAGTCCCTACGAGCAGTACTTC.

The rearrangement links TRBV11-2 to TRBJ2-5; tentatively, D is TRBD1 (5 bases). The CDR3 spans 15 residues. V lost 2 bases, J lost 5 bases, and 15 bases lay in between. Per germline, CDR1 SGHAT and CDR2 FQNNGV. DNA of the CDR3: TGTGCCAGCAGCTTACCAGGGTGGACAAGGGAGACCCAGTACTTC. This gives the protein CASSLPGWTRETQYF. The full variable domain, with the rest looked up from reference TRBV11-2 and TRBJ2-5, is EAGVAQSPRYKIIEKRQSVAFWCNPISGHATLYWYQQILGQGPKLLIQFQNNGVVDDSQLPKDRFSAERLKGVDSTLKIQPAKLEDSAVYLCASSLPGWTRETQYFGPGTRLLVL.

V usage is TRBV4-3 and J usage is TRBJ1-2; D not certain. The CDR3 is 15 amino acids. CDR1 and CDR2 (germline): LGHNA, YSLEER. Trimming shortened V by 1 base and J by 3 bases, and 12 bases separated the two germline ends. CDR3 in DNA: TGCGCCAGCAGCCAAGTTGCACCCGATTACTATGGCTACACCTTC. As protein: CASSQVAPDYYGYTF.

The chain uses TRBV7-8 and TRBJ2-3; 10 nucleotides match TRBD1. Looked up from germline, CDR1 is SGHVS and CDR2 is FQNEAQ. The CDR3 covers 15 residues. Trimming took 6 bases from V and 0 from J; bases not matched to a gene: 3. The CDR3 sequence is CASRRQGASTDTQYF. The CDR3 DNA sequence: TGTGCCAGCAGGCGACAGGGGGCTAGCACAGATACGCAGTATTTT.

The CDR3 spells CASSPTGAYEQYF. The CDR3 DNA sequence: TGTGCCAGCAGCCCGACTGGGGCCTACGAGCAGTACTTC. This chain joins TRBV7-9 and TRBJ2-7; D not resolved. The CDR3 totals 13 residues. CDR1 is SEHNR and CDR2 is FQNEAQ in the germline V gene (reference sequence). V was clipped by 5 bases and J by 2 bases, with 10 bases between them. The full variable domain, rest sourced from reference TRBV7-9 and TRBJ2-7, is DTGVSQNPRHKITKRGQNVTFRCDPISEHNRLYWYRQTLGQGPEFLTYFQNEAQLEKSRLLSDRFSAERPKGSFSTLEIQRTEQGDSAMYLCASSPTGAYEQYFGPGTRLTVT.

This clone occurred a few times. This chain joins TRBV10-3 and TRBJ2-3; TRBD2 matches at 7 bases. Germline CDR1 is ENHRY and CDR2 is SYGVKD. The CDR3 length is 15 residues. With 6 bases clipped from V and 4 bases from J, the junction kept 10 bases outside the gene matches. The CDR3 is CAIRVGGLRADTQYF. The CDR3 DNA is TGTGCCATCAGGGTCGGGGGACTAAGGGCAGATACGCAGTATTTT.